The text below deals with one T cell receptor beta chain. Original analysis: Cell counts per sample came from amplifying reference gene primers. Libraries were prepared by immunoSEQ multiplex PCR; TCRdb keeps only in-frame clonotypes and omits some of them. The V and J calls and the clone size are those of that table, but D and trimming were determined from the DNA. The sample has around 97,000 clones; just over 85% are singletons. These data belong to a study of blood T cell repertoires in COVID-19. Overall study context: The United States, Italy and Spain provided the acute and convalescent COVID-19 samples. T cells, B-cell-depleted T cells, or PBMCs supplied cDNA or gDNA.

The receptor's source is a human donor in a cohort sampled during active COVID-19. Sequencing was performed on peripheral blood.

The CDR3 DNA reads TGTGCCAGCAGCCCGGACGGGAGGGCCTACGAGCAGTACTTC. Amino acid sequence: CASSPDGRAYEQYF. This chain connects TRBV3-1 (or the pseudogene TRBV3-2) to TRBJ2-7, with 8 bases that match TRBD2. V was clipped by 4 bases and J by 2 bases; unmatched bases: 4. CDR1 is LGHDT, CDR2 YNNKEL, per germline (reference sequence). This CDR3 comprises 14 residues.